This is a list of T cell receptor beta chains from one sample in a study of T cell changes during pregnancy in multiple sclerosis. Method: immunoSEQ multiplex PCR; TCRdb's copy keeps in-frame clones and lacks some. The top ten clones hold roughly 0.72% of a sample with about 40,000 clones, 85% to 95% of them seen once. This specimen was CD4+ T cells from peripheral blood mononuclear cells, taken before pregnancy. These receptors were taken from a female donor with multiple sclerosis, enrolled in a pregnancy study. Both conserved end residues are part of each CDR3. Each record gives: clone size, CDR3 length, J gene, V gene, D gene, CDR3 protein, CDR3 DNA. A D gene is named only where the DNA matches it firmly. Expanded clones are given a class, and other clones once, few, many or no size at all.

clone_size: -
cdr3_length: 13
j_call: TRBJ2-7
v_call: TRBV5-1
d_call: -
cdr3_aa: CASSLKGGAEQYF
cdr3_nt: TGCGCCAGCAGCTTGAAAGGGGGAGCGGAGCAGTACTTC

clone_size: -
cdr3_length: 15
j_call: TRBJ2-7
v_call: TRBV2
d_call: TRBD2
cdr3_aa: CASSGGTSRSYEQYF
cdr3_nt: TGTGCCAGCAGTGGCGGGACTAGTCGGTCCTACGAGCAGTACTTC

clone_size: once
cdr3_length: 17
j_call: TRBJ2-3
v_call: TRBV9
d_call: -
cdr3_aa: CASSVDGLRGSTDTQYF
cdr3_nt: TGTGCCAGCAGCGTAGATGGTTTACGGGGAAGCACAGATACGCAGTATTTT

clone_size: -
cdr3_length: 13
j_call: TRBJ2-7
v_call: TRBV5-4
d_call: -
cdr3_aa: CASSLFNTYEQYF
cdr3_nt: TGTGCCAGCAGCTTGTTTAATACCTACGAGCAGTACTTC

clone_size: -
cdr3_length: 14
j_call: TRBJ2-3
v_call: TRBV4-2
d_call: -
cdr3_aa: CASRRERGTDTQYF
cdr3_nt: TGTGCCAGCCGCCGGGAGAGAGGCACAGATACGCAGTATTTT

clone_size: -
cdr3_length: 14
j_call: TRBJ2-5
v_call: TRBV18
d_call: -
cdr3_aa: CASSPGLGGETQYF
cdr3_nt: TGTGCCAGCTCACCGGGACTCGGAGGTGAGACCCAGTACTTC

clone_size: -
cdr3_length: 15
j_call: TRBJ1-5
v_call: TRBV2
d_call: -
cdr3_aa: CASSEVGAANQPQHF
cdr3_nt: TGTGCCAGCAGTGAAGTGGGGGCAGCAAATCAGCCCCAGCATTTT

clone_size: -
cdr3_length: 19
j_call: TRBJ2-5
v_call: TRBV4-2
d_call: TRBD2
cdr3_aa: CASSQDGGLAGERGETQYF
cdr3_nt: TGTGCCAGCAGCCAAGATGGGGGACTAGCGGGAGAAAGGGGAGAGACCCAGTACTTC

clone_size: -
cdr3_length: 13
j_call: TRBJ1-5
v_call: TRBV7-2
d_call: -
cdr3_aa: CASSPTQNQPQHF
cdr3_nt: TGTGCCAGCAGCCCAACACAGAATCAGCCCCAGCATTTT

clone_size: -
cdr3_length: 15
j_call: TRBJ2-7
v_call: TRBV7-9
d_call: TRBD1
cdr3_aa: CASSLGGTGGGEQYF
cdr3_nt: TGTGCCAGCAGCTTAGGTGGGACAGGGGGCGGCGAGCAGTACTTC

clone_size: -
cdr3_length: 17
j_call: TRBJ2-7
v_call: TRBV2
d_call: TRBD2
cdr3_aa: CASSDSLAGRIPYEQYF
cdr3_nt: TGTGCCAGCAGCGACAGTTTAGCGGGTAGAATACCCTACGAGCAGTACTTC

clone_size: -
cdr3_length: 13
j_call: TRBJ1-5
v_call: TRBV5-1
d_call: -
cdr3_aa: CASSVEGNQPQHF
cdr3_nt: TGCGCCAGCAGCGTGGAGGGGAATCAGCCCCAGCATTTT

clone_size: -
cdr3_length: 14
j_call: TRBJ1-1
v_call: TRBV30
d_call: -
cdr3_aa: CAWSPVRGNTEAFF
cdr3_nt: TGTGCCTGGAGTCCCGTCCGGGGAAACACTGAAGCTTTCTTT

clone_size: -
cdr3_length: 16
j_call: TRBJ2-7
v_call: TRBV2
d_call: TRBD2
cdr3_aa: CASSEAGLAGGHEQYF
cdr3_nt: TGTGCCAGCAGTGAAGCGGGACTAGCGGGAGGGCACGAGCAGTACTTC

clone_size: -
cdr3_length: 16
j_call: TRBJ2-1
v_call: TRBV4-2
d_call: -
cdr3_aa: CASSQEVGGPNNEQFF
cdr3_nt: TGTGCCAGCAGCCAAGAAGTGGGAGGCCCGAACAATGAGCAGTTCTTC

clone_size: -
cdr3_length: 16
j_call: TRBJ1-5
v_call: TRBV10-3
d_call: TRBD1
cdr3_aa: CAISESGQGAGKPQHF
cdr3_nt: TGTGCCATCAGTGAGTCAGGACAGGGGGCCGGGAAGCCCCAGCATTTT

clone_size: -
cdr3_length: 15
j_call: TRBJ2-1
v_call: TRBV2
d_call: TRBD1
cdr3_aa: CASSARTGFNNEQFF
cdr3_nt: TGTGCCAGCAGTGCGCGGACAGGGTTCAACAATGAGCAGTTCTTC

clone_size: few
cdr3_length: 14
j_call: TRBJ1-1
v_call: TRBV29-1
d_call: TRBD1
cdr3_aa: CSSLTGQLSTEAFF
cdr3_nt: TGCAGCTCCCTGACAGGGCAATTGAGCACTGAAGCTTTCTTT

clone_size: -
cdr3_length: 15
j_call: TRBJ2-1
v_call: TRBV27
d_call: TRBD2
cdr3_aa: CASSLTSGTYNEQFF
cdr3_nt: TGTGCCAGCAGTTTAACTAGCGGGACCTACAATGAGCAGTTCTTC

clone_size: once
cdr3_length: 15
j_call: TRBJ2-1
v_call: TRBV2
d_call: -
cdr3_aa: CASSGRDFSYNEQFF
cdr3_nt: TGTGCCAGCAGTGGGAGGGACTTCTCCTACAATGAGCAGTTCTTC

clone_size: -
cdr3_length: 15
j_call: TRBJ1-5
v_call: TRBV7-9
d_call: -
cdr3_aa: CASSSGPGGNQPQHF
cdr3_nt: TGTGCCAGCAGCAGTGGCCCGGGGGGCAATCAGCCCCAGCATTTT

clone_size: -
cdr3_length: 13
j_call: TRBJ1-2
v_call: TRBV30
d_call: -
cdr3_aa: CAWDSGNAYGYTF
cdr3_nt: TGTGCCTGGGATTCGGGGAATGCTTACGGCTACACCTTC

clone_size: -
cdr3_length: 14
j_call: TRBJ1-2
v_call: TRBV4-3
d_call: -
cdr3_aa: CASSQERANYGYTF
cdr3_nt: TGCGCCAGCAGCCAAGAGAGGGCAAACTATGGCTACACCTTC

clone_size: once
cdr3_length: 16
j_call: TRBJ1-1
v_call: TRBV10-3
d_call: -
cdr3_aa: CAISARPRGGDTEAFF
cdr3_nt: TGTGCCATCAGTGCTAGGCCACGGGGGGGGGACACTGAAGCTTTCTTT

clone_size: -
cdr3_length: 15
j_call: TRBJ2-1
v_call: TRBV18
d_call: TRBD1
cdr3_aa: CASSPTGGASNEQFF
cdr3_nt: TGTGCCAGCTCACCCACAGGGGGCGCGAGCAATGAGCAGTTCTTC

clone_size: -
cdr3_length: 18
j_call: TRBJ2-7
v_call: TRBV27
d_call: -
cdr3_aa: CASSLSPHLGGSLYEQYF
cdr3_nt: TGTGCCAGCAGTTTATCGCCCCACTTAGGGGGTTCCCTCTACGAGCAGTACTTC

clone_size: -
cdr3_length: 19
j_call: TRBJ2-6
v_call: TRBV10-3
d_call: -
cdr3_aa: CAISESILPGRSGANVLTF
cdr3_nt: TGTGCCATCAGTGAGTCGATCCTACCAGGCCGCTCTGGGGCCAACGTCCTGACTTTC

clone_size: once
cdr3_length: 14
j_call: TRBJ1-3
v_call: TRBV5-3
d_call: -
cdr3_aa: CARSPNGAGNTIYF
cdr3_nt: TGTGCCAGAAGCCCCAACGGGGCTGGAAACACCATATATTTT

clone_size: -
cdr3_length: 11
j_call: TRBJ2-7
v_call: TRBV28
d_call: -
cdr3_aa: CASNSVYEQYF
cdr3_nt: TGTGCCAGCAATTCAGTATACGAGCAGTACTTC

clone_size: -
cdr3_length: 16
j_call: TRBJ1-5
v_call: TRBV2
d_call: -
cdr3_aa: CASSSSGGLGNQPQHF
cdr3_nt: TGTGCCAGCAGTTCCTCGGGGGGCCTGGGCAATCAGCCCCAGCATTTT

clone_size: few
cdr3_length: 14
j_call: TRBJ2-7
v_call: TRBV5-1
d_call: TRBD2
cdr3_aa: CASSLGAGGREQYF
cdr3_nt: TGCGCCAGCAGCTTAGGAGCGGGAGGTCGCGAGCAGTACTTC

clone_size: -
cdr3_length: 14
j_call: TRBJ1-1
v_call: TRBV10-3
d_call: -
cdr3_aa: CAISESRMNTEAFF
cdr3_nt: TGTGCCATCAGTGAGTCCAGGATGAACACTGAAGCTTTCTTT

clone_size: -
cdr3_length: 15
j_call: TRBJ2-1
v_call: TRBV5-4
d_call: TRBD1
cdr3_aa: CASSQPGQGNNEQFF
cdr3_nt: TGTGCCAGCAGCCAACCGGGACAGGGAAACAATGAGCAGTTCTTC

clone_size: -
cdr3_length: 16
j_call: TRBJ2-2
v_call: TRBV6-1
d_call: TRBD2
cdr3_aa: CASSEAGTSLTGELFF
cdr3_nt: TGTGCCAGCAGTGAAGCGGGGACTAGTTTAACCGGGGAGCTGTTTTTT

clone_size: once
cdr3_length: 16
j_call: TRBJ2-2
v_call: TRBV5-1
d_call: TRBD2
cdr3_aa: CASSKGLAENTGELFF
cdr3_nt: TGCGCCAGCAGCAAGGGACTAGCGGAGAACACCGGGGAGCTGTTTTTT

clone_size: -
cdr3_length: 16
j_call: TRBJ2-7
v_call: TRBV4-1
d_call: -
cdr3_aa: CASSLTGSVGPYEQYF
cdr3_nt: TGCGCCAGCAGCCTAACCGGGTCTGTTGGCCCCTACGAGCAGTACTTC

clone_size: -
cdr3_length: 16
j_call: TRBJ1-4
v_call: TRBV4-2
d_call: -
cdr3_aa: CASSQEGGLGNEKLFF
cdr3_nt: TGTGCCAGCAGCCAAGAGGGAGGATTAGGTAATGAAAAACTGTTTTTT

clone_size: -
cdr3_length: 13
j_call: TRBJ1-1
v_call: TRBV29-1
d_call: -
cdr3_aa: CSVTGGPLGEAFF
cdr3_nt: TGCAGCGTTACCGGAGGGCCTTTAGGTGAAGCTTTCTTT

clone_size: -
cdr3_length: 16
j_call: TRBJ2-5
v_call: TRBV25-1
d_call: TRBD1
cdr3_aa: CASSEWLGTGVGTQYF
cdr3_nt: TGTGCCAGCAGTGAGTGGCTAGGGACAGGGGTTGGGACCCAGTACTTC

clone_size: -
cdr3_length: 15
j_call: TRBJ2-6
v_call: TRBV6-1
d_call: -
cdr3_aa: CASSLTGFGANVLTF
cdr3_nt: TGTGCCAGCAGTCTCACAGGGTTTGGGGCCAACGTCCTGACTTTC

clone_size: -
cdr3_length: 14
j_call: TRBJ2-5
v_call: TRBV2
d_call: TRBD1
cdr3_aa: CASSARTGEETQYF
cdr3_nt: TGTGCCAGCAGTGCAAGGACAGGGGAAGAGACCCAGTACTTC

clone_size: -
cdr3_length: 15
j_call: TRBJ2-2
v_call: TRBV2
d_call: -
cdr3_aa: CASSVLGQSTGELFF
cdr3_nt: TGTGCCAGCAGCGTTCTTGGACAGAGCACCGGGGAGCTGTTTTTT

clone_size: -
cdr3_length: 13
j_call: TRBJ2-2
v_call: TRBV19
d_call: TRBD1
cdr3_aa: CAIRTGTAGELFF
cdr3_nt: TGTGCCATCCGGACAGGTACTGCCGGGGAGCTGTTTTTT

clone_size: -
cdr3_length: 15
j_call: TRBJ2-4
v_call: TRBV19
d_call: TRBD2
cdr3_aa: CASSLSGSTKNIQYF
cdr3_nt: TGTGCCAGTAGCCTGAGCGGGAGTACCAAAAACATTCAGTACTTC

clone_size: -
cdr3_length: 15
j_call: TRBJ2-3
v_call: TRBV29-1
d_call: -
cdr3_aa: CSVRTRQSPTDTQYF
cdr3_nt: TGCAGCGTCCGGACTCGTCAAAGTCCCACAGATACGCAGTATTTT

clone_size: -
cdr3_length: 15
j_call: TRBJ2-3
v_call: TRBV30
d_call: TRBD2
cdr3_aa: CAWSPRRGSTDTQYF
cdr3_nt: TGTGCCTGGAGTCCGCGGCGGGGGAGCACAGATACGCAGTATTTT

clone_size: -
cdr3_length: 15
j_call: TRBJ1-1
v_call: TRBV6-5
d_call: TRBD1
cdr3_aa: CASRIQGAVNTEAFF
cdr3_nt: TGTGCCAGCAGGATACAGGGGGCAGTGAACACTGAAGCTTTCTTT

clone_size: -
cdr3_length: 17
j_call: TRBJ2-7
v_call: TRBV30
d_call: TRBD2
cdr3_aa: CAWSVTRTSGRGVEQYF
cdr3_nt: TGTGCCTGGAGTGTAACCCGGACTAGCGGTCGAGGGGTCGAGCAGTACTTC

clone_size: -
cdr3_length: 14
j_call: TRBJ2-5
v_call: TRBV15
d_call: -
cdr3_aa: CATSRDRSRETQYF
cdr3_nt: TGTGCCACCAGCAGAGACAGATCAAGAGAGACCCAGTACTTC

clone_size: -
cdr3_length: 14
j_call: TRBJ2-6
v_call: TRBV6-5
d_call: TRBD1
cdr3_aa: CASNDRVGANVLTF
cdr3_nt: TGTGCCAGCAACGACAGGGTCGGGGCCAACGTCCTGACTTTC

clone_size: -
cdr3_length: 13
j_call: TRBJ2-2
v_call: TRBV28
d_call: TRBD1
cdr3_aa: CASINRGTGELFF
cdr3_nt: TGTGCCAGCATTAACAGGGGCACCGGGGAGCTGTTTTTT

clone_size: -
cdr3_length: 12
j_call: TRBJ1-1
v_call: TRBV19
d_call: -
cdr3_aa: CASSIQNTEAFF
cdr3_nt: TGTGCCAGTAGTATACAGAACACTGAAGCTTTCTTT

clone_size: -
cdr3_length: 16
j_call: TRBJ1-5
v_call: TRBV27
d_call: -
cdr3_aa: CASSPRQGLGNQPQHF
cdr3_nt: TGTGCCAGCAGCCCACGGCAGGGGCTTGGCAATCAGCCCCAGCATTTT